One and the same sample provided the 19 T cell receptor beta chains below, sequenced in a study of human T cells and chemical hapten exposure (dated by TCRdb to about 2021). The sample's time point label, decoded: pre-sensitization, week 0. Read against the paper, the sample's treatment or condition label means: therapeutic diphenylcyclopropenone sensitization with weekly scalp DPC. The method was RACE. TCRdb names NextSeq 500 as the instrument used. In TCRdb, the public reads were trimmed at Q25 with fastp and aligned with MiXCR, with productive beta chains retained. Rows are combined by CDR3 protein, so each entry shows the most common genes and DNA. The sample includes about 85,000 distinct CDR3 sequences, with 7.5% to 9.5% observed a single time. Roughly 2.6% of the sample is in the top ten clones. The sequences come from whole blood, collected in connection with sensitization to the hapten diphenylcyclopropenone (DPC). The receptors derive from a man aged 40-50 years with alopecia areata. Some clones in this sample may be carry-over from other donors' samples.

The sample holds a few counts of this clonotype. The chain is built from TRBV2 and TRBJ2-7; 7 bases are a match to TRBD1. CDR1 SNHLY and CDR2 FYNNEI come from the germline V gene. This CDR3 region has 13 residues. The V segment lost 2 bases and the J segment 4 bases; nucleotides outside the gene matches: 2. The CDR3 nucleotides are TGTGCCAGCAGTGAACTCAGGGGGTACGAGCAGTACGTC. Its translation: CASSELRGYEQYV.

In its sample, this clonotype was seen a few times. The chain combines TRBV5-1 with TRBJ2-3; 7 bases are a match to TRBD2. Trimming cost V 3 bases and J 0 bases; bases outside gene matches: 4. CDR3 length equals 15 residues. From germline, CDR1 is SGHRS and CDR2 YFSETQ. The CDR3, as DNA: TGCGCCAGCAGCTCTAGCGGAGGCAGCACAGATACGCAGTATTTT. This sequence encodes CASSSSGGSTDTQYF. The variable domain in full, completed from reference TRBV5-1 and TRBJ2-3, reads KAGVTQTPRYLIKTRGQQVTLSCSPISGHRSVSWYQQTPGQGLQFLFEYFSETQRNKGNFPGRFSGRQFSNSRSEMNVSTLELGDSALYLCASSSSGGSTDTQYFGPGTRLTVL.

This clonotype appeared many times. The chain recombines TRBV4-2 with TRBJ1-5; no clear D. The V and J ends lost 0 bases and 7 bases respectively, with 7 bases between them. This CDR3 contains 13 residues. The germline CDR1 and CDR2 sequences are LGHNA and YNFKEQ. The CDR3 nucleotides are TGTGCCAGCAGCCAAGAGAGGGAACAGCCCCAGCATTTT. Translated: CASSQEREQPQHF.

This clonotype showed up just a few times. The J gene is TRBJ2-5, the V gene TRBV20-1; perhaps TRBD2 as D (5 bases). The CDR3 has 13 amino acids. V lost 5 bases and J lost 4, with 14 bases in between. Germline V gene data show CDR1 as DFQATT and CDR2 as SNEGSKA (reference sequence). In DNA form, the CDR3 reads TGCAGTGCTGGACTCGGAGGCGGAGAGACCCAGTACTTC. Translating gives CSAGLGGGETQYF.

This clonotype occurred a few times. The CDR3 DNA is TGTGCCAGCAGCTTAGAAAGGGCAGCATATGGCTACACCTTC. Its protein is CASSLERAAYGYTF. This sequence joins TRBV7-2 and TRBJ1-2; D is uncertain. V was trimmed by 1 base and J by 5 bases, leaving 11 bases between them. The germline V gene encodes CDR1 SGHTA and CDR2 FQGNSA. This CDR3 region has 14 residues. The full variable domain, rest sourced from reference TRBV7-2 and TRBJ1-2, is GAGVSQSPSNKVTEKGKDVELRCDPISGHTALYWYRQSLGQGLEFLIYFQGNSAPDKSGLPSDRFSAERTGGSVSTLTIQRTQQEDSAVYLCASSLERAAYGYTFGSGTRLTVV.

A remark on this clonotype: With a much larger clone just one base away, this may be a read error. The J gene is TRBJ2-3, the V gene TRBV20-1; D uncertain. CDR1 is DFQATT, CDR2 SNEGSKA, per germline (reference sequence). The CDR3 runs 13 residues. The germline V and J ends were trimmed by 3 bases and 5 bases, with 12 bases remaining between them. The CDR3 sequence: CSASPSGEDTQYF. CDR3 bases: TGCAGTGCTAGTCCCTCTGGCGAAGATACGCAGTATTTT.

This clonotype was observed a few times. The chain combines TRBV27 with TRBJ2-7; D remains ambiguous. CDR3 size: 14 residues. Germline V lookup: CDR1 MNHEY, CDR2 SMNVEV (reference sequence). V shed 10 bases and J shed 1 base, with 17 bases lying between them. The CDR3: CATKSRSPSYEQYV. The CDR3 DNA follows: TGTGCCACCAAAAGTAGGAGCCCTTCCTACGAGCAGTACGTC.

About this clonotype itself: Being one base from a much bigger clone, this may be a read error. V gene TRBV20-1 combines with J gene TRBJ2-1; 13 bases match TRBD2. Germline CDR1 and CDR2: DFQATT and SNEGSKA (reference sequence). The CDR3 is made up of 13 amino acids. This CDR3 reads CSAEGLAGNEKFF. The CDR3 DNA reads TGCAGTGCTGAGGGACTAGCGGGAAATGAGAAGTTCTTC.

This chain links TRBV6-4 with TRBJ1-2; D gene ambiguous. Germline CDR1 MRHNA, CDR2 SNTAGT. The CDR3 length is 16 residues. Trimming stripped 0 bases from V and 6 bases from J, with 17 bases between. The DNA for the CDR3 is TGTGCCAGCAGTGACTCGATTACTACAACCATGGATGGCTACACCTTC. Protein: CASSDSITTTMDGYTF.

This clonotype was seen a handful of times. The chain couples TRBV7-8 to TRBJ2-2; D may be TRBD1 or TRBD2 (5 bases each). V gave up 3 bases and J gave up 1 base, with 12 bases separating them. This CDR3 region has 16 residues. Per the germline V gene, CDR1 is SGHVS and CDR2 is FQNEAQ. CDR3: CASSLGRQRNTGELFF. The CDR3 DNA sequence: TGTGCCAGCAGCTTGGGGAGACAGAGGAACACCGGGGAGCTGTTTTTT.

This clonotype occurred a few times. This chain uses TRBV7-8 with TRBJ2-1, with 7 positions matching TRBD2. V lost 2 bases and J lost 4; bases outside the gene matches: 5. Germline CDR1 reads SGHVS; CDR2 reads FQNEAQ. The CDR3 covers 15 residues. DNA of the CDR3: TGTGCCAGCAGCTTATTCCAGGGACTATACAATGAGCAGTTCTTC. Its translation: CASSLFQGLYNEQFF. Using reference TRBV7-8 and TRBJ2-1 for the parts outside the CDR3, the full variable domain is GAGVSQSPRYKVAKRGQDVALRCDPISGHVSLFWYQQALGQGPEFLTYFQNEAQLDKSGLPSDRFFAERPEGSVSTLKIQRTQQEDSAVYLCASSLFQGLYNEQFFGPGTRLTVL.

This clonotype was observed a few times. This chain links TRBV29-1 with TRBJ2-1; perhaps TRBD2 as D (5 bases). With 4 bases removed from V and 0 bases from J, the gap between germline ends came to 16 bases. Germline V CDR1 and CDR2: SQVTM, ANQGSEA. The CDR3 runs 16 residues. CDR3 loop: CSVGLADSSSYNEQFF. CDR3 bases: TGCAGCGTTGGGCTAGCCGATTCAAGCTCCTACAATGAGCAGTTCTTC.

This clonotype appeared a few times. This chain joins TRBV6-1 and TRBJ2-3; TRBD2 agrees at 9 bases. CDR1 MNHNS and CDR2 SASEGT come from the germline V gene. The CDR3 length is 13 residues. V lost 6 bases to trimming and J lost 6 bases; unmatched junction nucleotides: 4. CDR3 nucleotides: TGTGCCAGCAGCGGGACTAGCCTCGATACGCAGTATTTT. Protein: CASSGTSLDTQYF.

Ten or more counts support this clonotype. The V call is TRBV6-5, the J call TRBJ2-3; maybe TRBD2 (5 bases). The CDR3 runs 13 residues. V was shortened by 7 bases and J by 4 bases, with 12 bases between the two germline ends. CDR1 MNHEY and CDR2 SVGAGI come from the germline V gene. The CDR3: CASTRPGADTQYF. DNA of the CDR3: TGTGCCAGCACCCGCCCCGGGGCAGATACGCAGTATTTT.

This clonotype was counted only a few times. V usage is TRBV5-1 and J usage is TRBJ2-3, with 13 bases aligning to TRBD2. Trimming at V came to 0 bases and at J to 7 bases, leaving 8 bases not matched to a gene. Germline lookup yields CDR1 SGHRS and CDR2 YFSETQ. CDR3 length equals 17 residues. The CDR3 loop reads CASSLGTSGRSINTQYF. The CDR3 nucleotides read TGCGCCAGCAGCTTGGGGACTAGCGGGAGATCTATAAATACGCAGTATTTT.

The chain carries TRBV18 and TRBJ2-3; 11 positions agree with TRBD2. The trim removed 3 bases at V and 0 bases at J, leaving 8 bases unmatched. CDR1 and CDR2 from the germline V gene are KGHSH and LQKENI. This CDR3 has 18 residues. CDR3 residues: CASSPLAGGSFSTDTQYF. The CDR3 bases are TGTGCCAGCTCACCTCTAGCGGGAGGCTCCTTTAGCACAGATACGCAGTATTTT.

Only a few counts were recorded for this clonotype. V is TRBV7-9 and J is TRBJ2-3, with D unclear. Trimming pared 0 bases from V and 4 bases from J, leaving 11 bases between. Germline CDR1 reads SEHNR; CDR2 reads FQNEAQ (reference sequence). The CDR3 consists of 15 residues. The CDR3 region is CASSLAGAAADTQYF. The DNA of the CDR3 is TGTGCCAGCAGCTTAGCGGGCGCGGCTGCAGATACGCAGTATTTT.

This clonotype has more than one count but fewer than ten. The chain uses TRBV28 and TRBJ1-5, with unresolved D. Per the germline V gene, CDR1 is MDHEN and CDR2 is SYDVKM. This CDR3 contains 15 residues. The V end was cut by 7 bases, the J end by 0 bases, with 13 bases between. In DNA form, the CDR3 reads TGTGCCAGCAACCCGGGGAGCGTTAGCAATCAGCCCCAGCATTTT. This encodes CASNPGSVSNQPQHF.

This clonotype was seen many times. The chain carries TRBV10-3 and TRBJ1-1, with TRBD1 matching 7 bases. Trimming took 3 bases from V and 11 from J; bases not matched to a gene: 9. The CDR3 has 13 residues. The germline V gene encodes CDR1 ENHRY and CDR2 SYGVKD. CDR3 loop: CAISDGQGDCAFF. Written as DNA, the CDR3 is TGTGCCATCAGTGACGGCCAGGGGGATTGTGCTTTCTTT.